This TCR beta chain was documented in a study of response to subunit inactivated influenza vaccine (dated by TCRdb to 2017 to 2018). A note on the overall study: Deep quantitative profiling of the T cell receptor repertoire was used in the study to follow responses to a trivalent subunit inactivated influenza vaccine. The investigation overall reported the following: The authors proposed that each seasonal influenza vaccination may bring in only a limited number of new T cells.

Of note for this clonotype: Which antigen it targets is not known. No clone much larger than this one lies a single base away; base qualities are absent.

Trimming takes 0 bases from V and 1 base from J, and the germline ends sit 6 bases apart. Looking up the germline V gene (reference sequence) yields CDR1 DFQATT and CDR2 SNEGSKA. The CDR3 contains 13 residues, cysteine and phenylalanine counted. Kept here is only the CDR3 DNA, which spans 39 bases and is read in frame from base 1. The library was produced with RT-PCR. TCRdb names Illumina HiSeq 2500 as the instrument used. TCRdb cleaned the public reads at Q25 with fastp, built clones with MiXCR and kept in-frame beta chains. For every CDR3 protein sequence, its rows merge into one entry that carries the most common genes and DNA. The sample table records hundreds of thousands of distinct CDR3 sequences; around 15% of these occur just once. The biggest ten clones account for roughly 7.6% of the sample.

The rearranged chain carries TRBV20-1 and TRBJ2-5, with the D gene not confidently named. The specimen was PBMCs from blood, collected 14 to 15 days before vaccination. The origin of this receptor is a man in his forties or fifties who received an inactivated influenza vaccine. Donor details come from another sample of the same person, matched by shared clones. The DNA sequence is as follows: TGCAGTGCTAGAGATTCGGTCCAAGAGACCCAGTACTTC. This translates into CSARDSVQETQYF.